This T cell receptor (beta chain) is from a study of cytomegalovirus exposure and HLA in healthy donors. Study details: Most donors, about 77% of some 400 genotyped, fell in the Caucasian-associated ancestry cluster. Overall study results and limits: Some V segments (TRBV6-2 and TRBV6-3 among them) were excluded as indistinguishable. Researchers reported from a later analysis that most CMV-associated TCR beta chains appeared HLA-restricted. From TCR beta sequences, most subjects' HLA-A and HLA-B alleles were reportedly predicted accurately.

PCR amplification relied on 60 Vbeta primers (plus 13 Jbeta primers). Sequencing used immunoSEQ multiplex PCR; TCRdb keeps in-frame clones, though not all of them. The sample yields approximately 210,000 clones, roughly four fifths seen once. Note on this clone: Antigen specificity is unknown.

The V end was cut by 6 bases, the J end by 4 bases, with 10 bases between. The germline CDR1 and CDR2 sequences are MNHEY and SVGAGI. The CDR3 extends over 13 amino acids. The clonotype comes from a man younger than 30 in good health and CMV-seronegative. The genes are TRBV6-5 and TRBJ2-1, with no clear D. Sequencing input: PBMCs. CDR3: CASSPPGYNEQFF. DNA of the CDR3: TGTGCCAGCAGCCCCCCAGGTTACAATGAGCAGTTCTTC.